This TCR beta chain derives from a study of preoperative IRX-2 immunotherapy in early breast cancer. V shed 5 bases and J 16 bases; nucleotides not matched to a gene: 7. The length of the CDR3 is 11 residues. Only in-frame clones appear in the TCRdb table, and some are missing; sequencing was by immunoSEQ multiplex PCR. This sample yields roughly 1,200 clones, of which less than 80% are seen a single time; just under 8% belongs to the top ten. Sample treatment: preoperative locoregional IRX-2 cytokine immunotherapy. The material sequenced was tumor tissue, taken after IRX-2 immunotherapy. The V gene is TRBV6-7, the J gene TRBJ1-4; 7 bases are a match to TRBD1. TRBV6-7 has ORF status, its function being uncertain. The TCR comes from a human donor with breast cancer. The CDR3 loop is CASSDPTGPFF. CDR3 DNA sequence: TGTGCCAGCAGTGATCCGACAGGGCCGTTTTTT.